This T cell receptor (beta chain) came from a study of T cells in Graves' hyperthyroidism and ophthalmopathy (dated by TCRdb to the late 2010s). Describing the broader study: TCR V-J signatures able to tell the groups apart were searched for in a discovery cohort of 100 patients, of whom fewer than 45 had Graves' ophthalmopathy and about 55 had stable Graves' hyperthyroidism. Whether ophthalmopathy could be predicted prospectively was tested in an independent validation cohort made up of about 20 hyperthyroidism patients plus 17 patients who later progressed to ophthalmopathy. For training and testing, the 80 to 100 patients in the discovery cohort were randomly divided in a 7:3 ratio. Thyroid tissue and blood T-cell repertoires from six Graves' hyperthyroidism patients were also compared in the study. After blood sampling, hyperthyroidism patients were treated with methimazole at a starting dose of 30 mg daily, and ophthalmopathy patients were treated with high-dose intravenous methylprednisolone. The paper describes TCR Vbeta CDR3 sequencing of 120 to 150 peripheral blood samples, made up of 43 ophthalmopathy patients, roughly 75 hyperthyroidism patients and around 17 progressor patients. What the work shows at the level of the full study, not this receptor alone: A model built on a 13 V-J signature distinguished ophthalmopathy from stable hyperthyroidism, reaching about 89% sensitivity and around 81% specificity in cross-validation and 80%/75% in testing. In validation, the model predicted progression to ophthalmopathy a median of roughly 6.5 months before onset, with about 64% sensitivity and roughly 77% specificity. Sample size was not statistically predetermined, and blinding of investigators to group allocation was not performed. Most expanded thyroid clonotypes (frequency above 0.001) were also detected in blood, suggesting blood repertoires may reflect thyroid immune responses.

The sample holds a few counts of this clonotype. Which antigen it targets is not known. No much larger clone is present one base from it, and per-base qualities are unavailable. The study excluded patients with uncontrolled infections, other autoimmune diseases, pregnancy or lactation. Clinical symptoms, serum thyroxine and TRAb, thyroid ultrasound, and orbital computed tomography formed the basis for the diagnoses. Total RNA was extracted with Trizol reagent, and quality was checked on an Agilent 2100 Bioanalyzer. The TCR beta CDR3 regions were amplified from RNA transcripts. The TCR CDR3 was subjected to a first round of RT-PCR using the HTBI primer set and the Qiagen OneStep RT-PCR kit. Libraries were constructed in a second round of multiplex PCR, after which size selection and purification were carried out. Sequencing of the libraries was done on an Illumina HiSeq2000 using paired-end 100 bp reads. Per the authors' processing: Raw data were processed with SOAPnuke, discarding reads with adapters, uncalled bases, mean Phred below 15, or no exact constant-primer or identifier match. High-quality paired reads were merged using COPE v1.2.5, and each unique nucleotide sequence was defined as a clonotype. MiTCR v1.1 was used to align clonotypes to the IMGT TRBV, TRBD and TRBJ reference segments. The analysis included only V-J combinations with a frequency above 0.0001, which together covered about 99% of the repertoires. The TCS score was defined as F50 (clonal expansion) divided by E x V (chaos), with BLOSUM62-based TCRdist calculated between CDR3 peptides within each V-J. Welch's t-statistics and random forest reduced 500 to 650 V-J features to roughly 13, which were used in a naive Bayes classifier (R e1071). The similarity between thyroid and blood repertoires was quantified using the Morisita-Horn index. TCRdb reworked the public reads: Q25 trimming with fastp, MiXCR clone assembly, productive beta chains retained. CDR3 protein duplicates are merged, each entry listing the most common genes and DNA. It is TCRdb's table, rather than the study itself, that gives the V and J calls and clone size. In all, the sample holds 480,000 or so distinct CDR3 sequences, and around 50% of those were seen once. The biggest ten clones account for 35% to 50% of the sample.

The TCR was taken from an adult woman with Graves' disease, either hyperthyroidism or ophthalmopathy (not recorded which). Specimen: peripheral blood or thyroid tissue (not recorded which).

The base sequence is TGTGCCATCAGTGAGGTCTGGGGCCTAGATTTCGCCGGGGAGCTGTTTTTT. The resulting protein is CAISEVWGLDFAGELFF. The sequence joins TRBV10-3 to TRBJ2-2; TRBD1 is a weak D gene call, 5 bases matching. Taken from the germline V gene, the CDR1 and CDR2 loops are ENHRY and SYGVKD. Between the V and J ends, shortened by 2 bases and 6 bases respectively, the junction contains 19 bases. Spanning cysteine to phenylalanine, the CDR3 consists of 17 amino acids. This entry keeps only the CDR3 DNA: 51 bases, framed from base 1.